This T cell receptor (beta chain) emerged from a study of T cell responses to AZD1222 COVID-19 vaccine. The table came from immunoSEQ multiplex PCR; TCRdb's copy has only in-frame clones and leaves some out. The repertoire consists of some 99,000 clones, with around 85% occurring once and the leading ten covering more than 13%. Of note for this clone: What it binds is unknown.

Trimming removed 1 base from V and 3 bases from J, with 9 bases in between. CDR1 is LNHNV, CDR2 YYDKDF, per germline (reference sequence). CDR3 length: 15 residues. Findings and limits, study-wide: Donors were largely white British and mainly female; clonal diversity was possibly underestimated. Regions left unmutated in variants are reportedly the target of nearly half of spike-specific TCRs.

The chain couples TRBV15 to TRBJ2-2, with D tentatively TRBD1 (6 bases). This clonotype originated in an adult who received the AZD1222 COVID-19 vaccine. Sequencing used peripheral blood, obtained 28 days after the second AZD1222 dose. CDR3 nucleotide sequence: TGTGCCACCAGCAGAGTCGGACAGTACACCGGGGAGCTGTTTTTT. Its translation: CATSRVGQYTGELFF.